Included here is one T cell receptor beta chain sequence, with context. Its target antigen remains unknown. Base qualities are not recorded, but no much larger clone differs from it by a single base. The V end gives up 4 bases and the J end 4 bases, leaving 11 bases in the junction not matched to a gene. The CDR3 goes from the cysteine to the phenylalanine over 16 residues. Solely the CDR3 DNA is kept, with 48 bases framed from the first base. The germline V gene supplies CDR1 SGHRS and CDR2 YFSETQ. This entry is derived from a study of blood T cell dynamics during melanoma immunotherapy (dated by TCRdb to the early 2020s). Context from the whole study: The patients had metastatic melanoma and were given first-line pembrolizumab or nivolumab plus ipilimumab as standard of care in the United Kingdom. To find early correlates of response, peripheral T cell receptor repertoires were profiled in metastatic melanoma patients before and after one cycle of checkpoint inhibitor therapy. The training cohort consisted of consecutive patients, while an additional independent group of patients from the same centre was pooled to form an external validation set.

The time point label for this specimen denotes: week 3, after first cycle of checkpoint inhibitor. Blood was sampled before treatment (T0) and at week 3 (W3), after the first cycle of checkpoint blockade. Except for two patients with rapid clinical progression, response was assessed 12 weeks after the first infusion by RECIST 1.1; disease control meant complete response, partial response or stable disease. Patients were excluded for prior systemic cancer treatment, concomitant immunosuppressant therapy or synchronous other active malignancies. TCR beta was sequenced in both bulk PBMC and plasma cell-free DNA in order to track circulating cells as well as T cell turnover. Lymphoprep and SepMate tubes were used to isolate PBMC from blood, and red cell lysis was then performed. QIAamp DNA Blood Mini kits were used to extract DNA from both PBMC and sorted T cell subsets. What the authors observed across the whole study: The relatively small sample size was acknowledged as a potential limitation on generalization of the results. The study could not determine whether the T cell clones driving repertoire changes were melanoma-specific or reflected general immune activation. Patients who later achieved disease control showed a bifurcated PBMC repertoire reorganization at W3, with increased clonality or increased diversity, unlike progressors.

Every bulk PBMC sample had a fixed 350 ng of DNA loaded. The immunoSEQ TCRb Assay kit was used according to manufacturer instructions to amplify TCR beta CDR3 sequences from genomic DNA. The KAPA Library Quantification Kit for Illumina platforms was used to quantify the pooled libraries by qPCR. Pooled libraries were sequenced on an Illumina NextSeq 500, clustered at about 0.6-1.2 pM. In the paper's pipeline: TCR data were analyzed with immunoSEQ ANALYZER and the R LymphoSeq package. A rearrangement efficiency score was calculated as productive divided by the sum of productive and non-productive CDR3 sequences. Clonality was measured with the Gini coefficient and diversity with the Renyi index at alpha=1, compared pairwise between timepoints within each patient. Clonal relatedness, based on an edit distance of 3, and repertoire similarity, based on the Bhattacharyya coefficient, were both computed in LymphoSeq. To classify response, a linear discriminant analysis based on week-3 changes in clonality and diversity was built with the R MASS and caret packages. The immuneACCESS repertoire file appears here via TCRdb, limited to in-frame rearrangements. These files lack a portion of the clones; in checked studies, under half of the deficit traces to unresolved V genes, and the cause of the others is not known. The DNA was the basis for D and trimming; V, J and clone size are from that table. A total of over 5,500 clones appear in this sample, around 84% of them only once. The ten largest clones represent approximately 14% of the sample.

Sequenced here: blood, sampled from a patient treated with checkpoint blockade. This clonotype originated in a human donor with melanoma. Recombination connected TRBV5-1 to TRBJ1-2; 9 central bases correspond to TRBD1. The nucleotide sequence reads TGCGCCAGCAGCGCCTCCGGGACAGGGCCGATCTATGGCTACACCTTC. Protein translation: CASSASGTGPIYGYTF.